Each of the 16 T cell receptor beta chains below was sequenced from the same sample in a study of CD8 T cells in ankylosing spondylitis. TCRdb re-called the 5' RACE reads with MiXCR, one entry per CDR3 protein. The sample carries roughly 130,000 distinct CDR3 sequences, 7% recorded once. The sample taken for sequencing was blood, either unsorted or a sorted T cell fraction (not recorded which). The receptors stem from a male donor with ankylosing spondylitis or in good health (not recorded which).

This clonotype was detected many times. This sequence joins TRBV4-1 and TRBJ2-1; D is uncertain. Germline CDR1 is MGHRA and CDR2 is YSYEKL. Trimming stripped 1 base from V and 0 bases from J, with 13 bases between. This CDR3 is 17 amino acids long. The CDR3 region is CASSQVDMGFSYNEQFF. CDR3 nucleotide sequence: TGCGCCAGCAGCCAAGTGGATATGGGCTTCTCCTACAATGAGCAGTTCTTC.

This clonotype was observed at least ten times. The V call is TRBV29-1, the J call TRBJ2-6, with D perhaps matching TRBD1 (6 bases). V gave up 6 bases and J gave up 6 bases, with 18 bases separating them. CDR3 length equals 15 residues. CDR1 is SQVTM, CDR2 ANQGSEA, per germline. CDR3 protein: CSVERRTATANVLTF. The CDR3 DNA sequence: TGCAGCGTCGAACGACGGACAGCAACGGCCAACGTCCTGACTTTC.

Many counts were recorded for this clonotype. This chain connects TRBV3-1 to TRBJ2-7; D unresolved. The germline CDR1 and CDR2 sequences are LGHDT and YNNKEL (reference sequence). The CDR3 covers 15 residues. The ends were cut back, 1 base at V and 0 bases at J, with 10 bases in the middle. CDR3 sequence: CASSQGSLSSYEQYF. CDR3 coding DNA: TGTGCCAGCAGCCAAGGAAGCCTGAGCTCCTACGAGCAGTACTTC.

The chain recombines TRBV18 with TRBJ1-1, with 7 nucleotides matching TRBD1. Germline trimming cut 1 base from V and 5 bases from J; bases unmatched to any gene: 7. Per the germline V gene, CDR1 is KGHSH and CDR2 is LQKENI. This CDR3 has 15 amino acids. Here the CDR3 DNA reads TGTGCCAGCTCACCACGCGAAACAGGGGTTACTGAAGCTTTCTTT. This translates into CASSPRETGVTEAFF.

This clonotype has at least ten counts. The chain has TRBV20-1 and TRBJ2-1; TRBD2 agrees at 10 bases. Germline values: CDR1 DFQATT, CDR2 SNEGSKA (reference sequence). The CDR3 consists of 14 residues. V lost 5 bases to trimming and J lost 3 bases; unmatched junction nucleotides: 4. The CDR3 nucleotides read TGCAGTGCTGGGACTAGCGCGAGCTACAATGAGCAGTTCTTC. The encoded protein is CSAGTSASYNEQFF.

This clonotype was picked up many times. This chain connects TRBV7-2 to TRBJ2-1; D gene uncertain. Deletions cut 1 base from V and 6 bases from J, with 13 bases between. Germline CDR1 is SGHTA and CDR2 is FQGNSA. The CDR3 is made up of 15 amino acids. As DNA, the CDR3 is TGTGCCAGCAGCTTAGAAAATGGCAGGAGCAATGAGCAGTTCTTC. Protein: CASSLENGRSNEQFF.

This clonotype was seen many times. The V gene is TRBV5-1, the J gene TRBJ1-1; D call uncertain. The CDR3 extends over 13 amino acids. Trimming removed 0 bases from V and 2 bases from J, with 5 bases in between. Germline V lookup: CDR1 SGHRS, CDR2 YFSETQ. This CDR3 is CASSLEPNTEAFF. The CDR3 coding sequence is TGCGCCAGCAGCTTGGAACCTAACACTGAAGCTTTCTTT. The variable domain in full, with the rest retrieved from reference TRBV5-1 and TRBJ1-1, is KAGVTQTPRYLIKTRGQQVTLSCSPISGHRSVSWYQQTPGQGLQFLFEYFSETQRNKGNFPGRFSGRQFSNSRSEMNVSTLELGDSALYLCASSLEPNTEAFFGQGTRLTVV.

In its sample, this clonotype was seen many times. The rearrangement links TRBV7-9 to TRBJ2-1; D gene ambiguous. Germline V gives CDR1 SEHNR, CDR2 FQNEAQ (reference sequence). This CDR3 has 13 amino acids. V gave up 2 bases and J gave up 4 bases, with 6 bases separating them. This CDR3 is CASSLTGYNEQFF. The CDR3 DNA follows: TGTGCCAGCAGCTTAACTGGGTACAATGAGCAGTTCTTC.

The table lists this clonotype with many counts. CDR3 region: CASSTQAGRTDTQYF. The CDR3 DNA follows: TGCGCCAGCAGCACACAAGCGGGACGGACAGATACGCAGTATTTT. This chain links TRBV5-1 with TRBJ2-3, with 7 bases fitting TRBD2. Germline lookup yields CDR1 SGHRS and CDR2 YFSETQ. Losses at the gene ends were 4 bases for V and 3 bases for J; bases not matched to a gene: 8. The CDR3 consists of 15 residues.

The V and J genes are TRBV18 and TRBJ2-2, with 7 bases lining up with TRBD1. The germline gives CDR1 KGHSH, CDR2 LQKENI. Trimming cost V 0 bases and J 8 bases; bases outside gene matches: 6. This CDR3 has 15 amino acids. This CDR3 reads CASSPPGQPSGELFF. The CDR3 coding sequence is TGTGCCAGCTCACCACCGGGACAGCCTTCTGGGGAGCTGTTTTTT.

This clonotype occurred many times. The CDR3 coding sequence is TGCAGTGCTAGAGACTACGTCAGGGACCAGTTCTTC. This codes for CSARDYVRDQFF. The gene calls are TRBV20-1 and TRBJ2-1, with D perhaps given as TRBD1 or TRBD2 (5 bases each). This CDR3 has 12 residues. V gave up 0 bases and J gave up 13 bases, with 13 bases separating them. CDR1 is DFQATT and CDR2 is SNEGSKA in the germline V gene (reference sequence).

In the case of this clonotype: Just one base apart from a much larger clone, this may be a read error. The gene calls are TRBV5-1 and TRBJ1-6; no reliable D call. The CDR3 covers 15 residues. From germline, CDR1 is SGHRS and CDR2 YFSETQ. The DNA for the CDR3 is TGCGCCAGCAGCTTGGGATCGTCGGTAGTTTCACCCCTCCGCTTT. Its protein product is CASSLGSSVVSPLRF.

This clonotype was recorded at least ten times. The CDR3: CAIMDPRRQETQYF. The CDR3 DNA sequence: TGTGCCATCATGGACCCAAGGCGGCAAGAGACCCAGTACTTC. The chain carries TRBV10-3 and TRBJ2-5; the D is unclear. The germline CDR1 and CDR2 sequences are ENHRY and SYGVKD. The CDR3 sequence is 14 residues long. The V gene lost 7 bases and the J gene lost 2 bases, with 14 bases spanning the gap.

This clonotype was counted ten times or more. This chain links TRBV28 with TRBJ2-1; D not resolved. V was shortened by 2 bases and J by 5 bases, with 7 bases between the two germline ends. The CDR3 runs 13 residues. Germline lookup yields CDR1 MDHEN and CDR2 SYDVKM. DNA of the CDR3: TGTGCCAGCAGTTTAATATGGAACAATGAGCAGTTCTTC. This codes for CASSLIWNNEQFF.

This clonotype has a handful of counts. V gene TRBV6-1 combines with J gene TRBJ1-1; maybe TRBD1 (5 bases). The CDR3 totals 14 residues. Germline CDR1 is MNHNS and CDR2 is SASEGT. Trimming pared 2 bases from V and 6 bases from J, leaving 13 bases between. In DNA form, the CDR3 reads TGTGCCAGCAGTGAAATTTATGTGACAGCTGAAGCTTTCTTT. Amino acid sequence: CASSEIYVTAEAFF.

This clonotype was recorded at least ten times. The chain uses TRBV20-1 and TRBJ2-1, with 7 bases aligning to TRBD2. Unmatched junction bases numbered 18, after V lost 7 bases and J lost 3 bases. This CDR3 spans 17 amino acids. From germline, CDR1 is DFQATT and CDR2 SNEGSKA (reference sequence). The CDR3 DNA is TGCAGTGTCCCGGGACTACCGACCCCATCAGACTACAATGAGCAGTTCTTC. It is translated as CSVPGLPTPSDYNEQFF.